The next 26 T cell receptor beta chains were all read from a single sample in a study of cytomegalovirus exposure and HLA in healthy donors. This PCR relied on a set of 60 Vbeta primers and 13 Jbeta primers. TCRdb keeps only in-frame clones here, not all; method: immunoSEQ multiplex PCR. The table has roughly 120,000 clones, 70% to 90% seen once. The sequenced sample consisted of PBMCs. The receptors originated from a man aged 40-50 years in good health and CMV-seronegative.

The chain couples TRBV6-5 to TRBJ2-1; D uncertain. The germline CDR1 and CDR2 sequences are MNHEY and SVGAGI. This CDR3 comprises 16 residues. Between the trimmed V and J ends, which lost 0 bases and 1 base, there was a span of 10 bases. The CDR3 coding sequence is TGTGCCAGCAGTTACTCGATACCAGCGTCCTACAATGAGCAGTTCTTC. Protein: CASSYSIPASYNEQFF.

This chain connects TRBV7-8 to TRBJ2-3; 15 bases align to TRBD2. Germline V gives CDR1 SGHVS, CDR2 FQNEAQ. Germline trimming cut 5 bases from V and 5 bases from J; bases unmatched to any gene: 2. This CDR3 is 15 amino acids long. Written as DNA, the CDR3 is TGTGCCAGCAGCGGGGGACTAGCGGGAGGAGATACGCAGTATTTT. Protein product: CASSGGLAGGDTQYF.

The CDR3 sequence: CAWSVQAGQPQHF. The CDR3 DNA is TGTGCCTGGAGTGTCCAGGCGGGTCAGCCCCAGCATTTT. This sequence joins TRBV30 and TRBJ1-5; D not certain. Germline CDR1 GTSNPN, CDR2 SVGIG (reference sequence). With 0 bases removed from V and 6 bases from J, the gap between germline ends came to 9 bases. CDR3 length: 13 residues.

In its sample, this clone was seen once. V is TRBV28 and J is TRBJ2-7; 10 bases are shared with TRBD2. This CDR3 has 15 amino acids. Germline V gene lookup returns CDR1 MDHEN and CDR2 SYDVKM. With 1 base clipped from V and 4 bases from J, the junction kept 4 bases outside the gene matches. Here the CDR3 DNA reads TGTGCCAGCAGTTTATTACTAGCGGGATATTACGAGCAGTACTTC. Its protein is CASSLLLAGYYEQYF.

This chain joins TRBV19 and TRBJ1-5; D is uncertain. Trimming stripped 4 bases from V and 7 bases from J, with 14 bases between. Looked up from germline, CDR1 is LNHDA and CDR2 is SQIVND (reference sequence). CDR3 length: 14 residues. CDR3 DNA sequence: TGTGCCAGTAGTACGAACTCCGGGTTCCAGCCCCAGCATTTT. This gives the protein CASSTNSGFQPQHF.

V gene TRBV21-1 combines with J gene TRBJ2-1; no check of the table's D call, TRBD2, against the DNA was made. TRBV21-1 constitutes a pseudogene. This CDR3 region has 18 residues. CDR3 nucleotides: TGTGCCAGCAGCAAACGGGGAATGAGCGGGGGACACTACAATGAGCAGTTCTTC. Encoded protein: CASSKRGMSGGHYNEQFF.

The chain is built from TRBV27 and TRBJ2-1; either TRBD1 or TRBD2 may supply D (12 bases each). The V end lost 6 bases, the J end lost 6 bases, and 30 bases lay between the germline ends. CDR3 size: 19 residues. The V gene's germline CDR1 is MNHEY and CDR2 SMNVEV (reference sequence). The CDR3 sequence is CASSRDRGLLAGGSNEQFF. The CDR3 coding sequence is TGTGCCAGCAGCCGGGACAGGGGGCTGCTAGCGGGAGGGAGCAATGAGCAGTTCTTC.

The V and J genes are TRBV30 and TRBJ1-6, with 7 nucleotides matching TRBD1. The CDR3 sequence is 17 residues long. V was pared by 0 bases and J by 7 bases, with 12 bases of the junction left unmatched. From germline, CDR1 is GTSNPN and CDR2 SVGIG (reference sequence). The CDR3 coding sequence is TGTGCCTGGAGTGTACGAAGGACAGGAGAACGCAATTCACCCCTCCACTTT. The encoded protein is CAWSVRRTGERNSPLHF.

This chain uses TRBV9 with TRBJ1-3; D gene uncertain. V was cut by 0 bases and J by 3 bases, with 7 bases left in between. Germline assignment: CDR1 SGDLS and CDR2 YYNGEE. This CDR3 has 14 residues. CDR3 amino acids: CASSVDIFGNTIYF. In nucleotides, the CDR3 is TGTGCCAGCAGCGTAGACATCTTTGGAAACACCATATATTTT.

The chain couples TRBV29-1 to TRBJ1-1; perhaps TRBD1 as D (6 bases). This CDR3 has 13 amino acids. CDR1 SQVTM and CDR2 ANQGSEA come from the germline V gene. Trimming removed 7 bases at V and 0 bases at J, with 12 bases between. CDR3 coding DNA: TGCAGCGGTAAGGGACAAATGAACACTGAAGCTTTCTTT. This sequence encodes CSGKGQMNTEAFF. The full variable domain, completed using reference TRBV29-1 and TRBJ1-1, is SAVISQKPSRDICQRGTSLTIQCQVDSQVTMMFWYRQQPGQSLTLIATANQGSEATYESGFVIDKFPISRPNLTFSTLTVSNMSPEDSSIYLCSGKGQMNTEAFFGQGTRLTVV.

The genes are TRBV6-5 and TRBJ1-4; 8 bases match TRBD1. From germline, CDR1 is MNHEY and CDR2 SVGAGI. This CDR3 spans 14 amino acids. J lost 8 bases, V lost 4 bases, and 6 bases had no gene match. The DNA for the CDR3 is TGTGCCAGCAGTTCGGACAGGGTAGGCGAAAAACTGTTTTTT. Translation: CASSSDRVGEKLFF.

V is TRBV6-4 and J is TRBJ1-4; 8 nucleotides line up with TRBD1. From germline, CDR1 is MRHNA and CDR2 SNTAGT. Losses at the gene ends were 3 bases for V and 8 bases for J; bases not matched to a gene: 11. This CDR3 has 16 amino acids. The CDR3: CASSEASGTGGEKLFF. CDR3 DNA sequence: TGTGCCAGCAGTGAAGCGTCGGGGACAGGCGGGGAAAAACTGTTTTTT.

This clone has only a few counts. The rearrangement links TRBV18 to TRBJ2-6; D perhaps matches TRBD1 (6 bases). The length of the CDR3 is 16 residues. Between the trimmed V and J ends, which lost 5 bases and 0 bases, there was a span of 11 bases. Germline CDR1 reads KGHSH; CDR2 reads LQKENI. CDR3 DNA sequence: TGTGCCAGCTCAAACAGACAGGTCTCTGGGGCCAACGTCCTGACTTTC. Encoded protein: CASSNRQVSGANVLTF. The complete variable domain, with remaining parts taken from reference TRBV18 and TRBJ2-6, reads NAGVMQNPRHLVRRRGQEARLRCSPMKGHSHVYWYRQLPEEGLKFMVYLQKENIIDESGMPKERFSAEFPKEGPSILRIQQVVRGDSAAYFCASSNRQVSGANVLTFGAGSRLTVL.

J is TRBJ2-2 and V is TRBV28, with D possibly being TRBD1 (5 bases). Germline V gene data show CDR1 as MDHEN and CDR2 as SYDVKM. V gave up 3 bases and J gave up 1 base, with 9 bases separating them. The CDR3 is 15 residues long. Here the CDR3 DNA reads TGTGCCAGCAGTTTTCTGCAGGGGAACACCGGGGAGCTGTTTTTT. This gives the protein CASSFLQGNTGELFF.

The J gene is TRBJ2-5, the V gene TRBV6-5, with D possibly being TRBD2 (7 bases). Trimming shortened V by 4 bases and J by 5 bases, and 20 bases separated the two germline ends. The CDR3 is 16 residues long. Germline lookup yields CDR1 MNHEY and CDR2 SVGAGI. This CDR3 reads CASSSLEAGRGETQYF. CDR3 sequence (DNA): TGTGCCAGCAGTTCCCTGGAAGCGGGGAGGGGGGAGACCCAGTACTTC.

V usage is TRBV10-3 and J usage is TRBJ2-1; 12 bases line up with TRBD1. The junction had 5 bases not matched to a gene; V was cut back by 2 bases and J by 9 bases. Germline CDR1 is ENHRY and CDR2 is SYGVKD. The CDR3 consists of 15 residues. CDR3 coding DNA: TGTGCCATCAGTGAGAGGGGACAGGGGGCTGGTGAGCAGTTCTTC. It translates to CAISERGQGAGEQFF.

V gene TRBV4-1 combines with J gene TRBJ2-7; 8 positions match TRBD1. The V gene's germline CDR1 is MGHRA and CDR2 YSYEKL. After removal of 1 base from V and 4 bases from J, the junction contained 6 bases not matched to a gene. The CDR3 loop spans 15 amino acids. Here the CDR3 reads CASSQVGQGEYEQYF. DNA of the CDR3: TGCGCCAGCAGCCAAGTAGGACAGGGCGAGTACGAGCAGTACTTC.

This chain uses TRBV11-2 with TRBJ2-7, with a tentative D call TRBD2 (6 bases). CDR1 and CDR2 from the germline V gene are SGHAT and FQNNGV. This CDR3 comprises 14 residues. Trimming pared 3 bases from V and 1 base from J, leaving 10 bases between. CDR3 bases: TGTGCCAGCAGCTTCGGTAGCGGTTCCTACGAGCAGTACTTC. This sequence encodes CASSFGSGSYEQYF. The full variable domain, its missing parts supplied by reference TRBV11-2 and TRBJ2-7, is EAGVAQSPRYKIIEKRQSVAFWCNPISGHATLYWYQQILGQGPKLLIQFQNNGVVDDSQLPKDRFSAERLKGVDSTLKIQPAKLEDSAVYLCASSFGSGSYEQYFGPGTRLTVT.

This rearrangement joins TRBV7-8 to TRBJ1-2, with TRBD1 matching 7 bases. Germline V gives CDR1 SGHVS, CDR2 FQNEAQ. Trimming removed 5 bases from V and 4 bases from J; junction bases left unmatched: 10. The CDR3 is made up of 15 amino acids. CDR3 sequence: CASSEPGQLSYGYTF. The CDR3 nucleotides are TGTGCCAGCAGCGAACCGGGACAGCTTTCCTATGGCTACACCTTC.

The chain employs TRBV9 and TRBJ1-4; D call uncertain. Between the trimmed V and J ends, which lost 3 bases and 4 bases, there was a span of 13 bases. The germline gives CDR1 SGDLS, CDR2 YYNGEE. The CDR3 consists of 15 residues. CDR3 in amino acids: CASSAYSTLNEKLFF. The CDR3 DNA sequence: TGTGCCAGCAGCGCCTACAGCACCCTTAATGAAAAACTGTTTTTT.

This chain joins TRBV4-2 and TRBJ1-2; 7 bases line up with TRBD1. Trimming at V came to 6 bases and at J to 6 bases, leaving 19 bases not matched to a gene. The CDR3 loop spans 17 amino acids. CDR1 is LGHNA, CDR2 YNFKEQ, per germline. CDR3 sequence reads: CASSQSVGTDRSHGYTF. CDR3 nucleotide sequence: TGTGCCAGCAGTCAGTCAGTCGGGACAGATCGTAGCCATGGCTACACCTTC.

For this clone: An end of the junction differs from the germline gene, which may be a read error. The CDR3 DNA reads TGCAGCGTTGAAAGTGGGTCTGGGGCCAACGGCCTGACTTTC. Translation gives CSVESGSGANGLTF. The chain recombines TRBV29-1 with TRBJ2-6; tentative D call: TRBD1 (5 bases). The V gene's germline CDR1 is SQVTM and CDR2 ANQGSEA. This CDR3 has 14 amino acids.

This chain uses TRBV6-5 with TRBJ2-5; perhaps TRBD2 as D (6 bases). From germline, CDR1 is MNHEY and CDR2 SVGAGI. The V end lost 11 bases, the J end lost 5 bases, and 21 bases lay between the germline ends. This CDR3 has 14 residues. The CDR3 protein is CAVMQAGRRETQYF. The CDR3 DNA follows: TGTGCCGTCATGCAAGCGGGTCGTCGGGAGACCCAGTACTTC.

The chain joins TRBV5-1 to TRBJ1-2; 7 positions agree with TRBD1. The ends lost 4 bases at V and 8 bases at J; junction bases unmatched: 8. Per germline, CDR1 SGHRS and CDR2 YFSETQ. There are 13 residues in the CDR3. The CDR3 loop reads CASSSDRVGGYTF. The CDR3 DNA reads TGCGCCAGCAGCAGCGACAGGGTAGGCGGCTACACCTTC.

The chain has TRBV5-1 and TRBJ1-3; D is unclear. This CDR3 region has 14 residues. With 1 base removed from V and 2 bases from J, the gap between germline ends came to 7 bases. Germline V gives CDR1 SGHRS, CDR2 YFSETQ. The CDR3 nucleotides read TGCGCCAGCAGCTTGAATAGCCCTGGAAACACCATATATTTT. This encodes CASSLNSPGNTIYF.

CDR3 nucleotide sequence: TGTGCCACCAGCAGAGACATTCAGCCCCAGCATTTT. Protein: CATSRDIQPQHF. The chain employs TRBV15 and TRBJ1-5; D not certain. The germline V and J ends were trimmed by 0 bases and 6 bases, with 3 bases remaining between them. The germline gives CDR1 LNHNV, CDR2 YYDKDF (reference sequence). The CDR3 length is 12 residues.